Each of the 24 T cell receptor beta chains below was sequenced from the same sample in a study of T-cell memory formation after mild COVID-19. TCRdb itself ran the 5' RACE reads through MiXCR, one entry per CDR3 protein. The sample carries about 130,000 distinct CDR3 sequences, about 15% recorded once. The specimen was PBMCs or a T cell subset sorted from them (not recorded which). All receptors come from an adult woman who had mild COVID-19 (a few samples of this study predate the infection). Cell type and time point are not known.

This clonotype was seen a handful of times. V is TRBV3-1 and J is TRBJ2-4, with D perhaps being TRBD1 or TRBD2 (5 bases each). The CDR3 runs to 16 residues. The germline CDR1 and CDR2 sequences are LGHDT and YNNKEL (reference sequence). Trimming removed 5 bases at V and 3 bases at J, with 17 bases between. The CDR3 sequence: CASSDGTFSGKNIQYF. CDR3 nucleotides: TGTGCCAGCAGCGACGGGACGTTTTCTGGCAAAAACATTCAGTACTTC.

This clonotype has just a few counts. A read error may produce the germline difference seen at one junction end. J is TRBJ2-7 and V is TRBV6-5; TRBD1 matches at 10 bases. CDR3 length: 14 amino acids. CDR1 and CDR2 (germline): MNHEY, SVGAGI. The CDR3 protein is CASSRQGASNEQYF. The DNA of the CDR3 is TGTGCCAGCAGTCGACAGGGGGCCTCCAACGAGCAGTACTTC.

This chain joins TRBV10-3 and TRBJ2-2, with a possible D match to TRBD1 (6 bases). V gave up 6 bases and J gave up 4 bases, with 12 bases separating them. CDR3 length equals 14 residues. Germline V CDR1 and CDR2: ENHRY, SYGVKD. The CDR3 DNA reads as TGTGCCATCAGCTCTAGGGGGTCCACCGGGGAGCTGTTTTTT. Translating gives CAISSRGSTGELFF.

In this sample, this clonotype turned up many times. The genes are TRBV7-9 and TRBJ2-5, with D perhaps given as TRBD1 or TRBD2 (5 bases each). Deletions cut 1 base from V and 1 base from J, with 13 bases between. This CDR3 comprises 16 residues. The germline CDR1 and CDR2 sequences are SEHNR and FQNEAQ (reference sequence). DNA for the CDR3: TGTGCCAGCAGCTTAGGAGGGGTTCTGGTCCAAGAGACCCAGTACTTC. This encodes CASSLGGVLVQETQYF.

J is TRBJ1-2 and V is TRBV6-5, with D possibly being TRBD1 (5 bases). Trimming shortened V by 4 bases and J by 4 bases, and 10 bases separated the two germline ends. Germline lookup yields CDR1 MNHEY and CDR2 SVGAGI. CDR3 length: 13 amino acids. CDR3 in DNA: TGTGCCAGCAGTTCGTTTGGGGGCTATGGCTACACCTTC. Residues: CASSSFGGYGYTF.

This rearrangement joins TRBV9 to TRBJ2-7, with TRBD2 identical over 8 bases. Germline lookup yields CDR1 SGDLS and CDR2 YYNGEE. After removal of 4 bases from V and 0 bases from J, the junction contained 6 bases not matched to a gene. CDR3 length: 15 amino acids. As DNA, the CDR3 is TGTGCCAGCAGCTCATTAGCGGGAAACTCCTACGAGCAGTACTTC. Translated: CASSSLAGNSYEQYF.

The rearrangement joins TRBV20-1 to TRBJ2-5, with 13 positions matching TRBD2. Germline lookup yields CDR1 DFQATT and CDR2 SNEGSKA (reference sequence). The CDR3 is 16 amino acids. J was trimmed by 5 bases and V by 4 bases; bases with no gene match: 10. The CDR3 coding sequence is TGCAGTGCTACCGGGACTAGCGGGGAACTGCGGGAGACCCAGTACTTC. Protein product: CSATGTSGELRETQYF.

The rearrangement links TRBV5-5 to TRBJ2-5; D gene uncertain. The CDR3 sequence is 11 residues long. Germline CDR1 and CDR2: SGHKS and YYEKEE (reference sequence). V was pared by 2 bases and J by 6 bases, with 5 bases between. The CDR3 DNA follows: TGTGCCAGCAGCTTATCCCAGACCCAGTACTTC. The encoded protein is CASSLSQTQYF.

This clonotype was found a few times. The J gene is TRBJ1-4, the V gene TRBV4-3; the match to TRBD1 covers 8 bases. The trim removed 0 bases at V and 8 bases at J, leaving 14 bases unmatched. CDR3 size: 18 residues. In germline, CDR1 is LGHNA, CDR2 YSLEER. The CDR3 region is CASSQDPRGRRESEKLFF. Written as DNA, the CDR3 is TGCGCCAGCAGCCAAGACCCCAGGGGGCGCCGAGAGAGCGAAAAACTGTTTTTT.

The chain uses TRBV15 and TRBJ2-7; D unclear. This CDR3 region has 13 residues. CDR1 and CDR2 from the germline V gene are LNHNV and YYDKDF (reference sequence). Trimming took 0 bases from V and 5 from J, leaving 8 bases between them. The CDR3 here is CATSRDWGNEQYF. CDR3 coding DNA: TGTGCCACCAGCAGAGATTGGGGTAACGAGCAGTACTTC.

The chain has TRBV9 and TRBJ1-1; TRBD1 agrees at 7 bases. This CDR3 spans 14 amino acids. Germline CDR1 reads SGDLS; CDR2 reads YYNGEE. The V gene end was trimmed by 3 bases and the J gene end by 1 base; junction bases not matched to a gene: 3. In nucleotides, the CDR3 is TGTGCCAGCAGCGCCGGACAGGCGAACACTGAAGCTTTCTTT. This encodes CASSAGQANTEAFF.

This clonotype has ten or more counts. CDR3 DNA sequence: TGTGCCACCAGTGGGGCTAGCGGGAGGATCGCAGATACGCAGTATTTT. As protein: CATSGASGRIADTQYF. The rearrangement links TRBV24-1 to TRBJ2-3; 11 bases match TRBD2. The CDR3 runs 16 residues. Germline CDR1 and CDR2: KGHDR and SFDVKD. After removal of 5 bases from V and 4 bases from J, the junction contained 7 bases not matched to a gene.

This clonotype was seen only a few times. This chain connects TRBV7-9 to TRBJ2-5, with TRBD2 as a possible D gene (6 bases). Germline CDR1 reads SEHNR; CDR2 reads FQNEAQ (reference sequence). The V gene lost 3 bases and the J gene lost 4 bases, with 21 bases spanning the gap. The CDR3 is 17 residues long. CDR3 in DNA: TGTGCCAGCAGCTTCAGAACGGGACTCGCGCCCCCAGAGACCCAGTACTTC. Its translation is CASSFRTGLAPPETQYF.

This clonotype was seen many times. This chain connects TRBV7-3 to TRBJ1-1; maybe TRBD1 (5 bases). The germline CDR1 and CDR2 sequences are SGHTA and FQGTGA. The CDR3 consists of 17 residues. Trimming stripped 5 bases from V and 0 bases from J, with 19 bases between. CDR3 region: CASSTRDQGKMNTEAFF. The CDR3 nucleotides read TGTGCCAGCAGCACTAGGGATCAGGGAAAAATGAACACTGAAGCTTTCTTT.

This clonotype was counted only a few times. The rearrangement uses TRBV20-1 and TRBJ2-7; 10 nucleotides line up with TRBD2. The germline V gene encodes CDR1 DFQATT and CDR2 SNEGSKA (reference sequence). The trim removed 3 bases at V and 3 bases at J, leaving 5 bases unmatched. The CDR3 loop spans 14 amino acids. The CDR3 DNA follows: TGCAGTGCTAGGAAGCGGGGGGGCGTCTACGAGCAGTACTTC. Translated: CSARKRGGVYEQYF.

The rearrangement uses TRBV20-1 and TRBJ2-1; TRBD2 agrees at 14 bases. CDR1 DFQATT and CDR2 SNEGSKA come from the germline V gene (reference sequence). This CDR3 is built from 16 residues. Trimming at V came to 1 base and at J to 8 bases, leaving 7 bases not matched to a gene. CDR3: CSARGGTSGSVYEQFF. CDR3 coding DNA: TGCAGTGCTAGAGGGGGGACTAGCGGGAGTGTTTATGAGCAGTTCTTC.

The chain uses TRBV20-1 and TRBJ1-5; 8 bases agree with TRBD1. The CDR3 runs 14 residues. The germline CDR1 and CDR2 sequences are DFQATT and SNEGSKA (reference sequence). The junction had 4 bases not matched to a gene; V was cut back by 0 bases and J by 6 bases. The CDR3 loop is CSAREDRGFQPQHF. DNA for the CDR3: TGCAGTGCTAGAGAAGACAGGGGTTTTCAGCCCCAGCATTTT.

This clonotype came up a few times. The CDR3 is CASVLAGGRETQYF. In nucleotides, the CDR3 is TGTGCCAGCGTACTAGCGGGGGGGCGAGAGACCCAGTACTTC. The V and J genes are TRBV7-8 and TRBJ2-5; 13 bases align to TRBD2. CDR3 length equals 14 residues. Trimming took 8 bases from V and 4 from J; bases not matched to a gene: 4. Germline CDR1 and CDR2: SGHVS and FQNEAQ.

The chain is built from TRBV18 and TRBJ2-3; D call uncertain. Deletions cut 3 bases from V and 11 bases from J, with 18 bases between. This CDR3 comprises 14 residues. Germline CDR1 KGHSH, CDR2 LQKENI. The CDR3 DNA follows: TGTGCCAGCTCACCTACCGTGATGGCCCAAGTGCAGTATTTT. It codes for CASSPTVMAQVQYF.

The CDR3 nucleotides are TGTGCCAGCACCCCTGGAGAGCCCTACGAGCAGTACTTC. It specifies CASTPGEPYEQYF. This sequence joins TRBV2 and TRBJ2-7; D unclear. The CDR3 contains 13 residues. The V gene lost 7 bases and the J gene lost 2 bases, with 12 bases spanning the gap. The germline V gene has CDR1 SNHLY and CDR2 FYNNEI.

In its sample, this clonotype was seen a few times. This chain joins TRBV6-6 and TRBJ1-6; 7 bases are a match to TRBD1. V shed 5 bases and J 0 bases; nucleotides not matched to a gene: 7. Germline CDR1 reads MNHNY; CDR2 reads SVGAGI (reference sequence). The CDR3 runs 17 residues. CDR3 in amino acids: CASSPPQGSSYNSPLHF. The CDR3 nucleotides read TGTGCCAGCAGTCCCCCACAGGGGAGCTCCTATAATTCACCCCTCCACTTT.

This clonotype showed up just a few times. CDR3 region: CATSRAGGRAQFF. In nucleotides, the CDR3 is TGTGCCACCAGCAGAGCCGGCGGGAGGGCCCAGTTCTTC. The chain has TRBV15 and TRBJ2-1; 9 bases map to TRBD2. V shed 1 base and J 13 bases; nucleotides not matched to a gene: 5. The V gene's germline CDR1 is LNHNV and CDR2 YYDKDF (reference sequence). The CDR3 extends over 13 amino acids.

This clonotype was seen ten or more times. This chain connects TRBV7-6 to TRBJ2-7; 10 bases are a match to TRBD1. Trimming cost V 5 bases and J 5 bases; bases outside gene matches: 9. The CDR3 loop spans 15 amino acids. Looked up from germline, CDR1 is SGHVS and CDR2 is FNYEAQ. The DNA for the CDR3 is TGTGCCAGCAGCCTTTACCTCGGACAGGGGGACGAGCAGTACTTC. Its translation is CASSLYLGQGDEQYF. The variable domain in full, completed from reference TRBV7-6 and TRBJ2-7, reads GAGVSQSPRYKVTKRGQDVALRCDPISGHVSLYWYRQALGQGPEFLTYFNYEAQQDKSGLPNDRFSAERPEGSISTLTIQRTEQRDSAMYRCASSLYLGQGDEQYFGPGTRLTVT.

V usage is TRBV4-3 and J usage is TRBJ2-7; TRBD1 matches at 10 bases. Losses at the gene ends were 5 bases for V and 3 bases for J; bases not matched to a gene: 10. The CDR3 is 16 residues long. The germline V gene encodes CDR1 LGHNA and CDR2 YSLEER. The chain's CDR3 is CASSYSGTGEVYEQYF. The CDR3 nucleotides are TGCGCCAGCAGCTACTCCGGGACAGGGGAAGTCTACGAGCAGTACTTC.